One and the same sample provided the 8 T cell receptor beta chains below, sequenced in a study of human T cells and chemical hapten exposure. TCRdb recomputed calls from the RACE reads with MiXCR, one row per CDR3 protein. Of about 130,000 distinct CDR3 sequences in the sample, about 9% were seen once. Documented time point: healthy volunteer bleed at 2 weeks. The template was total RNA from unfractionated whole blood. Sequencing was done on a sample of whole blood. The receptors come from a male donor in good health. Some clones in this sample may be carry-over from other donors' samples.

This clonotype was detected ten times or more. The chain links TRBV14 to TRBJ2-5; D tentatively fits TRBD1 or TRBD2 (5 bases each). Trimming shortened V by 1 base and J by 5 bases, and 5 bases separated the two germline ends. Germline values: CDR1 SGHDN, CDR2 FVKESK. The CDR3 loop spans 12 amino acids. Here the CDR3 reads CASSQGGETQYF. CDR3 sequence (DNA): TGTGCCAGCAGCCAAGGGGGGGAGACCCAGTACTTC.

This clonotype came up a few times. The rearrangement joins TRBV19 to TRBJ2-7; no clear D. Per germline, CDR1 LNHDA and CDR2 SQIVND (reference sequence). V lost 3 bases and J 5 bases, leaving 11 bases between the germline ends. The CDR3 spans 13 residues. For the CDR3, the DNA is TGTGCCAGTAGTATCATCTACCGGGACGAGCAGTACTTC. Amino acids: CASSIIYRDEQYF.

This clonotype was counted a few times. The chain uses TRBV6-5 and TRBJ2-1; 13 nucleotides align to TRBD2. The germline CDR1 and CDR2 sequences are MNHEY and SVGAGI. CDR3 size: 13 residues. V lost 7 bases and J lost 10; bases outside the gene matches: 4. The DNA of the CDR3 is TGTGCCAGCATCTCGGGACTAGCGGGAGAGCAGTTCTTC. This encodes CASISGLAGEQFF.

The genes are TRBV19 and TRBJ1-1; D is undetermined. Germline CDR1 and CDR2: LNHDA and SQIVND (reference sequence). Trimming shortened V by 3 bases and J by 0 bases, and 8 bases separated the two germline ends. The CDR3 spans 14 residues. Written as DNA, the CDR3 is TGTGCCAGTAGTATGGACGGATTGAACACTGAAGCTTTCTTT. Amino acids: CASSMDGLNTEAFF.

The table lists this clonotype with many counts. V is TRBV18 and J is TRBJ1-4; D remains unclear. CDR3 length equals 16 residues. Trimming pared 2 bases from V and 3 bases from J, leaving 13 bases between. Per germline, CDR1 KGHSH and CDR2 LQKENI. CDR3 protein: CASSPFEKGSNEKLFF. As DNA, the CDR3 is TGTGCCAGCTCACCATTCGAAAAGGGATCTAATGAAAAACTGTTTTTT.

This clonotype was counted ten times or more. The chain employs TRBV7-9 and TRBJ2-2; possibly TRBD1 for D (6 bases). V gave up 7 bases and J gave up 0 bases, with 15 bases separating them. This CDR3 comprises 16 residues. Per the germline V gene, CDR1 is SEHNR and CDR2 is FQNEAQ (reference sequence). In DNA form, the CDR3 reads TGTGCCAGCATCGTGGGACATTCTTCGAACACCGGGGAGCTGTTTTTT. It is translated as CASIVGHSSNTGELFF. The complete variable domain, with remaining parts taken from reference TRBV7-9 and TRBJ2-2, reads DTGVSQNPRHKITKRGQNVTFRCDPISEHNRLYWYRQTLGQGPEFLTYFQNEAQLEKSRLLSDRFSAERPKGSFSTLEIQRTEQGDSAMYLCASIVGHSSNTGELFFGEGSRLTVL.

This clonotype was counted a few times. The V call is TRBV4-1, the J call TRBJ2-7, with D perhaps TRBD1 or TRBD2 (5 bases each). The CDR3 has 15 residues. Deletions cut 0 bases from V and 1 base from J, with 10 bases between. Germline CDR1 MGHRA, CDR2 YSYEKL. The CDR3: CASSQDGGSSYEQYF. CDR3 bases: TGCGCCAGCAGCCAAGATGGGGGTTCTTCCTACGAGCAGTACTTC.

This clonotype was recorded at least ten times. The chain couples TRBV12-3 or TRBV12-4 to TRBJ2-3; possibly TRBD1 for D (6 bases). This CDR3 comprises 16 residues. Between the trimmed V and J ends, which lost 8 bases and 7 bases, there was a span of 25 bases. The CDR3 nucleotides are TGTGCCAGCGTTTCCCCGGACAGTCGTGGGATACATACGCAGTATTTT. Protein product: CASVSPDSRGIHTQYF.